This T cell receptor (beta chain) came from a study of prognosis after radiotherapy for stage I lung cancer. Amplification of TCR beta CDR3 from genomic DNA used two-round multiplex PCR. During first-round PCR, primers specific to each TRBV and TRBJ gene were used. TCRdb ran MiXCR on the multiplex PCR reads and lists one entry per CDR3 protein. The sample has over 8,500 distinct CDR3 sequences; less than 70% are singletons. The sample here was PBMCs, taken before or after stereotactic body radiation therapy (not recorded which). The sequence derives from a donor aged 50 or older with non-small cell lung cancer.

CDR3: CASNPALAGVSGGFF. CDR3 in DNA: TGTGCCAGCAATCCCGCCCTAGCGGGAGTTTCGGGCGGGTTCTTC. The chain carries TRBV6-2 or TRBV6-3 and TRBJ2-1, with 10 bases lining up with TRBD2. The CDR3 is made up of 15 amino acids. Germline V lookup: CDR1 MNHEY, CDR2 SVGEGT. The J segment lost 15 bases and the V segment lost 7 bases, leaving 18 bases of the junction unmatched.